This record concerns one TCR beta chain sequence. Its antigen is not known. These data originate in a study of shared clonotypes between healthy human individuals. Study as a whole: The people who gave samples were a couple of women and three men aged 18 to 49. Regarding the study as a whole: Shared clonotypes across all four donors exceeded non-shared ones in generation probability. A generally larger estimated richness was seen in naive subsets than in memory subsets.

Assay used: immunoSEQ multiplex PCR; TCRdb lists only in-frame clones, some missing. The table has approximately 2,300,000 clones, just under 95% seen once. This CDR3 spans 17 amino acids. CDR1 and CDR2 (germline): SGHNT, YENEEA. V lost 3 bases and J lost 0, with 15 bases in between. The rearrangement joins TRBV11-3 to TRBJ1-5; the D is unclear. The TCR sequence derives from a man in his late teens or twenties in good health. Some clones in this sample may be carry-over from other donors' samples. The sequenced sample was naive CD4+ T cells from PBMCs. The subset denotes: CD45RA+ positively selected. CDR3 region: CASSFSGRFYSNQPQHF. The DNA of the CDR3 is TGTGCCAGCAGCTTTTCGGGCAGGTTCTATAGCAATCAGCCCCAGCATTTT.